The TCR beta chain described here comes from a study of OX40 agonist ivuxolimab in advanced cancers. Across the study: Ivuxolimab, an agonist antibody against OX40 (CD134), was given to patients. Broader study findings: No determination was made of the antigen specificity of the expanded peripheral T cells.

As concerns this clone: Antigen specificity is unknown.

Germline V gives CDR1 PRHDT, CDR2 FYEKMQ (reference sequence). This CDR3 is 14 amino acids long. The trim removed 8 bases at V and 8 bases at J, leaving 10 bases unmatched. Sequencing was performed with immunoSEQ multiplex PCR; in TCRdb, only in-frame clones are kept and a portion is missing. In the table there are about 100,000 clones, nearly 90% of which are singletons. Blood draws occurred at baseline, cycle 4 day 1, and cycle 7 day 1. The rearrangement uses TRBV13 and TRBJ1-4; 8 bases line up with TRBD1. This receptor was taken from an adult with an advanced solid tumor such as melanoma, head and neck, liver or kidney cancer. Here the sequenced sample was CD4+ or CD8+ T cells sorted from blood, taken in a trial of the OX40 agonist ivuxolimab. In nucleotides, the CDR3 is TGTGCCAGCGGCCAACGGACAGGGAACGAAAAACTGTTTTTT. Its translation is CASGQRTGNEKLFF.